This TCR beta chain was recovered during a study of OX40 agonist ivuxolimab in advanced cancers. At the level of the study: All patients had ivuxolimab intravenously every 2 weeks at 0.01 to 10 mg/kg. Dose-escalation patients were diagnosed with hepatocellular carcinoma, melanoma, renal cell cancer or head and neck cancer.

As concerns this clone: What it binds is not known.

The germline V gene has CDR1 SNHLY and CDR2 FYNNEI. This CDR3 region has 15 residues. V was trimmed by 1 base and J by 5 bases, leaving 11 bases between them. This table comes from immunoSEQ multiplex PCR, and its TCRdb copy is limited to in-frame clones, with some not included. This table holds 100,000 to 110,000 clones, 91% found once. Study results and limitations: The 0.1-3.0 mg/kg partial responders had among the lowest clonal expansion.

The sequencing here drew on CD4+ or CD8+ T cells sorted from blood, taken in a trial of the OX40 agonist ivuxolimab. The genes are TRBV2 and TRBJ2-2; TRBD2 is a possible D gene (5 bases). This TCR was sampled from an adult with an advanced solid tumor such as melanoma, head and neck, liver or kidney cancer. In DNA, the CDR3 is TGTGCCAGCAGTGAAGAAACTAGGCCAACCGGGGAGCTGTTTTTT. This sequence encodes CASSEETRPTGELFF.